This passage covers 12 T cell receptor beta chains from one sample sequenced in a study of identical twins. Using its own MiXCR run on the 5' RACE reads, TCRdb lists one record per CDR3 protein. The sample includes more than 1.5 million distinct CDR3 sequences, less than 40% of them seen just once. The specimen was cord blood. Receptor source: a newborn girl in good health.

The chain employs TRBV5-5 and TRBJ1-2, with a weak D call TRBD1 (6 bases). Trimming removed 2 bases at V and 5 bases at J, with 13 bases between. The CDR3 has 14 amino acids. Germline loops: CDR1 SGHKS, CDR2 YYEKEE (reference sequence). CDR3 region: CASSLSAGEYGYTF. The DNA for the CDR3 is TGTGCCAGCAGCTTAAGTGCAGGGGAATATGGCTACACCTTC.

This clonotype was observed once. The chain is built from TRBV4-1 and TRBJ1-5, with D maybe TRBD1 (6 bases). This CDR3 has 16 residues. The V end was cut by 3 bases, the J end by 6 bases, with 18 bases between. Looked up from germline, CDR1 is MGHRA and CDR2 is YSYEKL. The CDR3 DNA sequence: TGCGCCAGCAGCCAGACCGGTACAGGGACCGCTCAGCCCCAGCATTTT. Encoded protein: CASSQTGTGTAQPQHF.

The chain employs TRBV18 and TRBJ2-5; D ambiguous. Germline V gene sequence: CDR1 KGHSH, CDR2 LQKENI. The V gene lost 0 bases and the J gene lost 2 bases, with 13 bases spanning the gap. The CDR3 runs 16 residues. CDR3: CASSPPSRVGQETQYF. CDR3 sequence (DNA): TGTGCCAGCTCACCACCGAGTAGAGTGGGTCAAGAGACCCAGTACTTC.

The chain recombines TRBV5-1 with TRBJ2-5, with 10 bases fitting TRBD2. The CDR3 extends over 15 amino acids. From germline, CDR1 is SGHRS and CDR2 YFSETQ. The junction had 7 bases not matched to a gene; V was cut back by 3 bases and J by 5 bases. CDR3 sequence reads: CASSSAGGPVETQYF. The DNA of the CDR3 is TGCGCCAGCAGCTCAGCGGGGGGGCCGGTGGAGACCCAGTACTTC. The full variable domain, its missing parts supplied by reference TRBV5-1 and TRBJ2-5, is KAGVTQTPRYLIKTRGQQVTLSCSPISGHRSVSWYQQTPGQGLQFLFEYFSETQRNKGNFPGRFSGRQFSNSRSEMNVSTLELGDSALYLCASSSAGGPVETQYFGPGTRLLVL.

The rearrangement joins TRBV20-1 to TRBJ2-1; TRBD2 agrees at 10 bases. Germline CDR1 and CDR2: DFQATT and SNEGSKA (reference sequence). The CDR3 length is 14 residues. The J segment lost 6 bases and the V segment lost 4 bases, leaving 6 bases of the junction unmatched. This CDR3 reads CSAMSGGAFNEQFF. The CDR3 DNA follows: TGCAGTGCTATGAGCGGGGGGGCCTTCAATGAGCAGTTCTTC.

This clonotype was found a few times. The chain combines TRBV28 with TRBJ2-1, with TRBD1 as a possible D gene (6 bases). CDR3 size: 17 residues. CDR1 MDHEN and CDR2 SYDVKM come from the germline V gene. V was trimmed by 7 bases and J by 0 bases, leaving 19 bases between them. CDR3 sequence: CASTTLGTKVSYNEQFF. The CDR3 nucleotides read TGTGCCAGCACCACGTTGGGGACAAAGGTCTCCTACAATGAGCAGTTCTTC.

This clonotype has more than one count but fewer than ten. The chain carries TRBV7-9 and TRBJ2-2, with D possibly being TRBD2 (5 bases). V was clipped by 2 bases and J by 2 bases, with 15 bases between them. CDR1 SEHNR and CDR2 FQNEAQ come from the germline V gene (reference sequence). The CDR3 has 17 residues. CDR3 nucleotide sequence: TGTGCCAGCAGCTTATACGCCGGGATCATCAACACCGGGGAGCTGTTTTTT. Residues: CASSLYAGIINTGELFF.

With regard to this clonotype: The junction does not match germline at one end; this may be a read error. The chain employs TRBV20-1 and TRBJ2-1; possibly TRBD2 for D (5 bases). This CDR3 spans 13 amino acids. Germline-derived CDR1 and CDR2 are DFQATT and SNEGSKA (reference sequence). Here the CDR3 DNA reads TGCAGTGATAGAGGAGGATCCTACAATGAGCAGTTCTTC. Translated, it gives CSDRGGSYNEQFF.

This chain links TRBV6-5 with TRBJ2-2; TRBD1 matches at 9 bases. The CDR3 contains 14 residues. V dropped 6 bases and J dropped 4; count of bases not matched to a gene: 3. Germline CDR1 and CDR2: MNHEY and SVGAGI. The CDR3 loop is CASSRTGVTGELFF. The CDR3 bases are TGTGCCAGCAGCCGGACAGGGGTCACCGGGGAGCTGTTTTTT.

This chain joins TRBV28 and TRBJ2-3; the match to TRBD2 covers 14 bases. J gave up 3 bases and V 5 bases, and 10 bases lay outside the gene matches. Germline V CDR1 and CDR2: MDHEN, SYDVKM. The CDR3 contains 18 residues. The CDR3 coding sequence is TGTGCCAGCAGTCTTCAGCACGGGACTAGCGGGAGAACAGATACGCAGTATTTT. This translates into CASSLQHGTSGRTDTQYF.

Comments on this clonotype: A junction end diverges from the germline sequence, so it may reflect a read error. The V and J genes are TRBV20-1 and TRBJ1-2; D gene ambiguous. The length of the CDR3 is 15 residues. The germline CDR1 and CDR2 sequences are DFQATT and SNEGSKA (reference sequence). CDR3 sequence reads: CSPSASDGNNYGYTF. The CDR3 DNA reads TGCAGTCCTAGTGCCTCGGACGGTAACAACTATGGCTACACCTTC.

This rearrangement joins TRBV7-2 to TRBJ2-1; the D gene could be TRBD1 or TRBD2 (6 bases each). Deletions cut 5 bases from V and 5 bases from J, with 13 bases between. Germline V gives CDR1 SGHTA, CDR2 FQGNSA. This CDR3 has 14 amino acids. The CDR3 DNA sequence: TGTGCCAGCAGCCGGGGGCTGGCTCACAATGAGCAGTTCTTC. It yields the protein CASSRGLAHNEQFF.